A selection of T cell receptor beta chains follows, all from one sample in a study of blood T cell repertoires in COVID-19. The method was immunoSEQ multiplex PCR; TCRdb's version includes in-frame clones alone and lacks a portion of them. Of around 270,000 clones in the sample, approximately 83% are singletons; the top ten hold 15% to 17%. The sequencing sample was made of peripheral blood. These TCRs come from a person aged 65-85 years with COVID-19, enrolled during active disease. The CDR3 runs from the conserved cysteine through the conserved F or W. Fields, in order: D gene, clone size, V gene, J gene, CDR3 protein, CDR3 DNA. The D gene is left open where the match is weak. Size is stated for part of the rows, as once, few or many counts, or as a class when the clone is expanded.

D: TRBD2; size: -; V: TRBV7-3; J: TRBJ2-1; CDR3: CASSFPSGLAPNEQFF; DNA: TGTGCCAGCAGCTTCCCTTCGGGACTAGCGCCCAATGAGCAGTTCTTC
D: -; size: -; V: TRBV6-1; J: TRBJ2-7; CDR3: CASSEAPARVYEQYF; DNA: TGTGCCAGCAGTGAAGCACCGGCCAGGGTCTACGAGCAGTACTTC
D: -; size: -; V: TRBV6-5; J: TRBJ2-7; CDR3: CASSLTGSTYEQYF; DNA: TGTGCCAGCAGTCTTACAGGGTCTACCTACGAGCAGTACTTC
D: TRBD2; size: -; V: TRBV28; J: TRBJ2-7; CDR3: CASSFALAGNGEQYF; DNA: TGTGCCAGCAGTTTCGCGTTAGCGGGAAACGGCGAGCAGTACTTC
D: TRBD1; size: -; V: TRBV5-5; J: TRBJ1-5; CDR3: CASSLTGDQPQHF; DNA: TGTGCCAGCAGCCTGACAGGGGATCAGCCCCAGCATTTT
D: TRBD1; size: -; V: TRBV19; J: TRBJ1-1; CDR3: CASSTTGATEAFF; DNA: TGTGCCAGTAGTACCACAGGGGCCACTGAAGCTTTCTTT
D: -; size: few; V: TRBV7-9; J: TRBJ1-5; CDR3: CASSLGSGGYQPQHF; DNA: TGTGCCAGCAGCTTAGGTTCCGGAGGGTATCAGCCCCAGCATTTT
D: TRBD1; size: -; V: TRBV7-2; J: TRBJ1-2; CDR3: CASSARTGANYGYTF; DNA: TGTGCCAGCAGTGCCCGGACAGGGGCCAACTATGGCTACACCTTC
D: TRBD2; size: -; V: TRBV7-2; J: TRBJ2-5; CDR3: CASSLVASGGPLRSQYF; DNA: TGTGCCAGCAGCTTAGTGGCTAGCGGGGGGCCACTTAGGTCCCAGTACTTC
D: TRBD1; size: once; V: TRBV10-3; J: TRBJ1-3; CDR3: CAISESPGGGGNTIYF; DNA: TGTGCCATCAGTGAGTCCCCAGGGGGCGGCGGAAACACCATATATTTT
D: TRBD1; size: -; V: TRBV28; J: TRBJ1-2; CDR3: CASSSGGQGQGSYTF; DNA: TGTGCCAGCAGCTCTGGGGGGCAGGGACAGGGAAGCTACACCTTC
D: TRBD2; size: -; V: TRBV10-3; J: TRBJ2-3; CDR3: CAISELIAGVAPDTQYF; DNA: TGTGCCATCAGTGAACTGATAGCGGGAGTTGCGCCAGATACGCAGTATTTT
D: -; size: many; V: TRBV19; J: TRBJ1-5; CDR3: CASADQPQHF; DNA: TGTGCCAGTGCGGATCAGCCCCAGCATTTT
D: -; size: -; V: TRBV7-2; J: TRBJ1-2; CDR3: CASSLAAEALGYGYTF; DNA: TGTGCCAGCAGCTTAGCGGCCGAGGCCTTGGGCTATGGCTACACCTTC
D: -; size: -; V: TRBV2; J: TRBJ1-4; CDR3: CASEGAGYGEKLFF; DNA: TGTGCCAGTGAAGGGGCGGGGTACGGTGAAAAACTGTTTTTT
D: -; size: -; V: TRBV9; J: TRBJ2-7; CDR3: CASSLRGQAYEQYF; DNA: TGTGCCAGCAGCTTACGAGGGCAGGCCTACGAGCAGTACTTC
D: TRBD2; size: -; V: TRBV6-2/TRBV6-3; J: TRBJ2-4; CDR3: CASSYSIAGGPGPAKNIQYF; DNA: TGTGCCAGCAGTTACTCGATAGCGGGGGGGCCCGGTCCAGCCAAAAACATTCAGTACTTC
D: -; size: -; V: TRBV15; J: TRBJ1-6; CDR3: CATSRSARVSPLHF; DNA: TGTGCCACCAGTCGGTCAGCTAGAGTTTCACCCCTCCACTTT
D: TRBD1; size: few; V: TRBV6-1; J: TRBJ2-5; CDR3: CASSEGRQGVETQYF; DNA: TGTGCCAGCAGTGAAGGGAGACAGGGGGTGGAGACCCAGTACTTC
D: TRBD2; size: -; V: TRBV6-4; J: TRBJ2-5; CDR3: CASRCYERGTNFLETQYF; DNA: TGTGCCAGCAGGTGTTATGAGCGGGGGACTAATTTCTTGGAGACCCAGTACTTC
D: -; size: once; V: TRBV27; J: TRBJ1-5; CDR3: CASSSLSQNNQPQHF; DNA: TGTGCCAGCAGTTCCCTCTCACAAAACAATCAGCCCCAGCATTTT